This TCR beta chain was identified in a study of T cells in Graves' hyperthyroidism and ophthalmopathy. Study-wide findings and caveats: Onset of ophthalmopathy came a median 6.5 months after the model predicted it. Blood also showed most of the thyroid clonotypes that were expanded above 0.001.

The J segment lost 4 bases and the V segment lost 0 bases, leaving 5 bases of the junction unmatched. Germline CDR1 SGHTA, CDR2 FQGTGA. The CDR3 has 17 residues. Patients with uncontrolled infections, other autoimmune diseases, pregnancy or lactation were excluded. Diagnoses were established using clinical symptoms, serum thyroxine and TRAb, thyroid ultrasound and orbital computed tomography. Many counts were recorded for this clonotype. Antigen specificity is unknown. RNA transcripts served as the template for amplifying TCR beta CDR3 regions. When the TCR CDR3 underwent first-round RT-PCR, the HTBI primer set was used. TCRdb called the multiplex PCR reads again in MiXCR, with one record for every CDR3 protein. Here the sample spans about 520,000 distinct CDR3 sequences, about 24% being singletons.

The receptor comes from a woman in her thirties with Graves' ophthalmopathy. This rearrangement joins TRBV7-3 to TRBJ2-2; 10 bases align to TRBD2. What was sequenced was blood. The CDR3: CASSLTSQRGGTGELFF. The CDR3 nucleotides are TGTGCCAGCAGCTTAACATCCCAGCGGGGGGGCACCGGGGAGCTGTTTTTT.